The text below deals with one T cell receptor (beta chain). Germline V gene sequence: CDR1 MRHNA, CDR2 SNTAGT. Trimming pared 2 bases from V and 0 bases from J, leaving 13 bases between. The CDR3 covers 17 residues. These data come from a study of blood T cell repertoires in COVID-19. Profiled with immunoSEQ multiplex PCR; TCRdb holds only in-frame clones, not every one. The repertoire holds roughly 53,000 clones, with 89% as singletons. The sequence was collected from a man in his 60s with acute or convalescent COVID-19. The sequenced sample was peripheral blood. The chain combines TRBV6-4 with TRBJ2-2, with D hard to call. The CDR3 sequence is CASSDKLFTANTGELFF. For the CDR3, the DNA is TGTGCCAGCAGTGACAAGTTATTTACAGCGAACACCGGGGAGCTGTTTTTT.